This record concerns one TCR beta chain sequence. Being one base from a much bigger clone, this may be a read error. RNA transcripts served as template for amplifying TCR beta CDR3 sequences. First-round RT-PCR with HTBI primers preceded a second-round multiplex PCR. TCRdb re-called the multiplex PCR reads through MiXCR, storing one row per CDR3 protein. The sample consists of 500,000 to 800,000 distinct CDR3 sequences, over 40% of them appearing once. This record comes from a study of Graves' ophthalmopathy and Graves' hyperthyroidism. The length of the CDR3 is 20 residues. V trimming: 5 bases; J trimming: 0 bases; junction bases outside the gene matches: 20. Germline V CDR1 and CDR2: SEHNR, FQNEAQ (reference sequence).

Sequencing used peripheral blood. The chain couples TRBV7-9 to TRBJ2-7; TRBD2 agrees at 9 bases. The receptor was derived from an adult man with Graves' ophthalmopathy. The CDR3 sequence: CASSALPGSGGTISSYEQYF. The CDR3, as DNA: TGTGCCAGCAGCGCACTGCCTGGGAGCGGGGGGACGATCAGCTCCTACGAGCAGTACTTC.